This T cell receptor beta chain was profiled in a study of blood T cell repertoires in COVID-19. Overall study: Samples taken during acute and convalescent COVID-19 were collected in the United States, Italy and Spain. In each case, the material was cDNA or gDNA derived from T cells, B-cell-depleted T cells, or PBMCs.

Trimming stripped 5 bases from V and 8 bases from J, with 15 bases between. Germline assignment: CDR1 MDHEN and CDR2 SYDVKM. The CDR3 is 13 amino acids. In the authors' workflow: Cell counts per sample came from amplifying reference gene primers. Repertoires were generated with immunoSEQ multiplex PCR, while TCRdb's copy carries only in-frame clones and drops some. V and J calls and clone size come straight from that table; D and trimming were deduced from the DNA. The data show roughly 110,000 clones, about 90% seen once. The receptor was isolated from a man aged 40-49 years with active or convalescent COVID-19. Sequenced sample: peripheral blood. J is TRBJ1-2 and V is TRBV28; TRBD1 might be the D (6 bases). The CDR3 sequence: CASSTDNREGYTF. The CDR3 bases are TGTGCCAGCAGTACTGATAACAGGGAAGGCTACACCTTC.